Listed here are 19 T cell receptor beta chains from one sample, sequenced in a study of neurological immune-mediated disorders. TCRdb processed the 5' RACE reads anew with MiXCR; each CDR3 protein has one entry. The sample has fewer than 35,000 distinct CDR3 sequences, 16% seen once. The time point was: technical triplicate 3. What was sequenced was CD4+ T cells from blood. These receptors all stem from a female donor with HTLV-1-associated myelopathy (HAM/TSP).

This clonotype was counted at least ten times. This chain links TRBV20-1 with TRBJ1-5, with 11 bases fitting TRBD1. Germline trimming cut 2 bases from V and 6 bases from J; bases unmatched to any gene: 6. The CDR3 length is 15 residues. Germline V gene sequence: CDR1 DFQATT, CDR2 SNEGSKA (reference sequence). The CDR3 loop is CSARSRTGGGQPQHF. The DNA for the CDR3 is TGCAGTGCTAGATCGCGGACAGGGGGCGGTCAGCCCCAGCATTTT.

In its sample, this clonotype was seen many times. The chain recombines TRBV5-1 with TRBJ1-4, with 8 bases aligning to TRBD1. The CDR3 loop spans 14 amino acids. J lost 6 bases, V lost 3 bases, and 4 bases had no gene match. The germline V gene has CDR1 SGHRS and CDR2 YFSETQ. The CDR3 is CASSWGQADEKLFF. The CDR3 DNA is TGCGCCAGCAGCTGGGGACAGGCGGATGAAAAACTGTTTTTT.

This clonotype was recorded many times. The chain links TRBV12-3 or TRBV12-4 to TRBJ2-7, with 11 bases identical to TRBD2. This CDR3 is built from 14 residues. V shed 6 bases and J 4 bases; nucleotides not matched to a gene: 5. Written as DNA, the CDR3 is TGTGCCAGCAGGGTTAGCGGGGGGGCGTACGAGCAGTACTTC. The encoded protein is CASRVSGGAYEQYF.

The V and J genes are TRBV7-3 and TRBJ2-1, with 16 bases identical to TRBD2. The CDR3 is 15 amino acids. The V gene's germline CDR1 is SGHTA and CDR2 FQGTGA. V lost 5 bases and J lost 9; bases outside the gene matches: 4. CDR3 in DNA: TGTGCCAGCAGCATTGGGACTAGCGGGGGGGTTGAGCAGTTCTTC. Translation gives CASSIGTSGGVEQFF.

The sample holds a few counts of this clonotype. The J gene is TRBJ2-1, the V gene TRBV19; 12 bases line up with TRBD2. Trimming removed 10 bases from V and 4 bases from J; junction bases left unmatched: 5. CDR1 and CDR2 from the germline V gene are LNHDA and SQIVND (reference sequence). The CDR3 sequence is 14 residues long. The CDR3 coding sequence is TGTGCCATCCAGGGACTAGCGGGTTACAATGAGCAGTTCTTC. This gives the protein CAIQGLAGYNEQFF.

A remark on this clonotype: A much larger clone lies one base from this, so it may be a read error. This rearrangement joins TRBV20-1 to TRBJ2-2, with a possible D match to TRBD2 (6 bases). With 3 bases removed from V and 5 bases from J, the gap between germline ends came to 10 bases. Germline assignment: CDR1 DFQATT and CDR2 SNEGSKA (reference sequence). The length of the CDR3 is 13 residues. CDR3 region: CSASGTATGELFF. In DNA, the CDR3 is TGCAGTGCTAGTGGGACTGCGACCGGGGAGCTGTTTTTT.

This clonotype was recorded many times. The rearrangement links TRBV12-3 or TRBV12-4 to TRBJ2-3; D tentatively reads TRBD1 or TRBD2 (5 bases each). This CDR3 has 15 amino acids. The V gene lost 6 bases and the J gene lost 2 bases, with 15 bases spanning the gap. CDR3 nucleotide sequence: TGTGCCAGCAGCCGGGGCCAACTAACCACAGATACGCAGTATTTT. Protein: CASSRGQLTTDTQYF.

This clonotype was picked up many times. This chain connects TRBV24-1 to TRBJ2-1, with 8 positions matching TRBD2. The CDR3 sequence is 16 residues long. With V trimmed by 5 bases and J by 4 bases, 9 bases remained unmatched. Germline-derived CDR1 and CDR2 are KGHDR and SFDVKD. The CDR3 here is CATSAVGVAGYNEQFF. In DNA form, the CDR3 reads TGTGCCACCAGTGCCGTGGGAGTAGCGGGATACAATGAGCAGTTCTTC.

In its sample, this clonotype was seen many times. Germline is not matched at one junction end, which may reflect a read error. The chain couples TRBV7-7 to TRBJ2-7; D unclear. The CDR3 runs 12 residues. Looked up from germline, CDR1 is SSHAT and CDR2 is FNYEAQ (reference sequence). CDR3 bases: TGTGCTAGCAGCCCGGAATTCAACGAGCAGTACTTC. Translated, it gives CASSPEFNEQYF. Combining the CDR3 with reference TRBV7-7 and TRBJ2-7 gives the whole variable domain GAGVSQSPRYKVTKRGQDVTLRCDPISSHATLYWYQQALGQGPEFLTYFNYEAQPDKSGLPSDRFSAERPEGSISTLTIQRTEQRDSAMYRCASSPEFNEQYFGPGTRLTVT.

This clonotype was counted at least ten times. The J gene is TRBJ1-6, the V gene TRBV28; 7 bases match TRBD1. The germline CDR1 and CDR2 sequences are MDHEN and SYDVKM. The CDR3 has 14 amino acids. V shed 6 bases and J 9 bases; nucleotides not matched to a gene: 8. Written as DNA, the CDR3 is TGTGCCAGCAGCCCCCGCGGACAGGTTTCACCCCTCCACTTT. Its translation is CASSPRGQVSPLHF.

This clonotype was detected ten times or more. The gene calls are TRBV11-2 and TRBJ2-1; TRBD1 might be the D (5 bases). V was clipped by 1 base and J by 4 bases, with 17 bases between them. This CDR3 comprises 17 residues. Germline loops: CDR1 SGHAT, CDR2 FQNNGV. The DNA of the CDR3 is TGTGCCAGCAGCTTAGCTGGCGTAGGGGCCTCTTACAATGAGCAGTTCTTC. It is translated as CASSLAGVGASYNEQFF.

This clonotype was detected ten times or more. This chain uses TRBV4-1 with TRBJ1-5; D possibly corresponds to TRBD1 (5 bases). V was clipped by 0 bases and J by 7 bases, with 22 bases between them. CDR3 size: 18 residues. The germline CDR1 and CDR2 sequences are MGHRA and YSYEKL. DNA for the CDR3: TGCGCCAGCAGCCAAGATGACGTTAGCTTGGGGGAGAACCAGCCCCAGCATTTT. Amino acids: CASSQDDVSLGENQPQHF.

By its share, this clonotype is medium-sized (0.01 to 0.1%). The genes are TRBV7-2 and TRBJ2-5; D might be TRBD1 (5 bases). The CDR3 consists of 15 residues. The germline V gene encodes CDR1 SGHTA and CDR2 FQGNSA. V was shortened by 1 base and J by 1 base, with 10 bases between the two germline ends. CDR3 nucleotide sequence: TGTGCCAGCAGCTTAGTAGCAGGGTCCCAAGAGACCCAGTACTTC. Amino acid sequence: CASSLVAGSQETQYF.

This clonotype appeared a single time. The CDR3 nucleotides are TGCAGCGTTGTGGAGGCGGGCGGCTACACCTTC. It translates to CSVVEAGGYTF. The chain carries TRBV29-1 and TRBJ1-2; the D is unclear. The germline V and J ends were trimmed by 4 bases and 8 bases, with 11 bases remaining between them. The germline V gene has CDR1 SQVTM and CDR2 ANQGSEA. The CDR3 has 11 amino acids.

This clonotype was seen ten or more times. As DNA, the CDR3 is TGTGCCAGCAGCGTAATGGCCGCAACTAATGAAAAACTGTTTTTT. This gives the protein CASSVMAATNEKLFF. V and J are TRBV9 and TRBJ1-4; D is undetermined. Germline lookup yields CDR1 SGDLS and CDR2 YYNGEE. Between the trimmed V and J ends, which lost 1 base and 0 bases, there was a span of 7 bases. This CDR3 is built from 15 residues.

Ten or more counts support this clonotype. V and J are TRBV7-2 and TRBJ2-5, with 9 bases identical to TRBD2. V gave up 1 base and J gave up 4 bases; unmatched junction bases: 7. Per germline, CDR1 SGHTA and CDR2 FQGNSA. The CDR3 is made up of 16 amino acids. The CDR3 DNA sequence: TGTGCCAGCAGCTTAGTAGCGGGGGCTTCCGCAGAGACCCAGTACTTC. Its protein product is CASSLVAGASAETQYF.

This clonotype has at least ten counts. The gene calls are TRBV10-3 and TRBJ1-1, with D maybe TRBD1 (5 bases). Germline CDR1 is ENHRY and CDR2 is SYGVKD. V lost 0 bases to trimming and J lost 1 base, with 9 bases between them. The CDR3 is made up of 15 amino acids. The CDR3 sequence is CAISESDGGNTEAFF. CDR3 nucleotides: TGTGCCATCAGTGAGTCAGACGGGGGGAACACTGAAGCTTTCTTT.

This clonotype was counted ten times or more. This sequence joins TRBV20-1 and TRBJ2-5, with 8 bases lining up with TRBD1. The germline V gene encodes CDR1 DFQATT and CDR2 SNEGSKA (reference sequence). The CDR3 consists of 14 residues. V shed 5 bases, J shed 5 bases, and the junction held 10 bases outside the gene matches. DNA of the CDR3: TGCAGTGCTGAACTGACAGGGGTTAGGGAGACCCAGTACTTC. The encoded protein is CSAELTGVRETQYF.

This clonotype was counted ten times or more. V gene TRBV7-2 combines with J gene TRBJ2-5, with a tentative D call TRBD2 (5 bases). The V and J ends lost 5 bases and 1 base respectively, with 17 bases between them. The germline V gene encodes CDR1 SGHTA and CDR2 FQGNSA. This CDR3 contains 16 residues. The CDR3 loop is CASSRGRPAPQETQYF. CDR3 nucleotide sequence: TGTGCCAGCAGCCGAGGGCGGCCAGCCCCCCAAGAGACCCAGTACTTC.